The rows below give T cell receptor beta chains drawn from one sample of a study of CD8 T cells in Susac syndrome. TCRdb re-derived calls from the immunoSEQ multiplex PCR reads in MiXCR, one entry per CDR3 protein. The data hold 100,000 or so distinct CDR3 sequences, with approximately 91% observed a single time. The material sequenced was CD4+ T cells from PBMCs. Receptors were obtained from a human donor in good health. Each CDR3 is given with its conserved first and last residue. Fields, in order: J gene, D gene, V gene, CDR3 protein. The D gene is left open where the match is weak.

j_gene: TRBJ2-2
d_gene: TRBD1
v_gene: TRBV15
CDR3aa: CATSHDRGLTGELFF

j_gene: TRBJ1-2
d_gene: NA
v_gene: TRBV2
CDR3aa: CASSESRFYGYTF

j_gene: TRBJ1-1
d_gene: NA
v_gene: TRBV7-2
CDR3aa: CASSLRAGANTEAFF

j_gene: TRBJ2-7
d_gene: NA
v_gene: TRBV2
CDR3aa: CASSPIYEQYF

j_gene: TRBJ2-7
d_gene: NA
v_gene: TRBV5-4
CDR3aa: CASSLGAAGRDEQYF

j_gene: TRBJ2-1
d_gene: TRBD1
v_gene: TRBV9
CDR3aa: CASSGQGRNNEQFF

j_gene: TRBJ1-1
d_gene: NA
v_gene: TRBV7-2
CDR3aa: CASSLKIEAFF

j_gene: TRBJ1-1
d_gene: NA
v_gene: TRBV10-3
CDR3aa: CANRVGENTEAFF

j_gene: TRBJ2-3
d_gene: TRBD1
v_gene: TRBV20-1
CDR3aa: CSAPRWDRGTDTQYF

j_gene: TRBJ2-1
d_gene: TRBD2
v_gene: TRBV7-3
CDR3aa: CASSLVAGGPNNEQFF

j_gene: TRBJ1-1
d_gene: NA
v_gene: TRBV6-2/TRBV6-3
CDR3aa: CASSSTLNTEAFF

j_gene: TRBJ2-1
d_gene: NA
v_gene: TRBV27
CDR3aa: CASSLIGGRGNEQFF

j_gene: TRBJ2-7
d_gene: NA
v_gene: TRBV30
CDR3aa: CAWSVALGQDEQYF

j_gene: TRBJ2-7
d_gene: NA
v_gene: TRBV30
CDR3aa: CAWSGDRYEQYF